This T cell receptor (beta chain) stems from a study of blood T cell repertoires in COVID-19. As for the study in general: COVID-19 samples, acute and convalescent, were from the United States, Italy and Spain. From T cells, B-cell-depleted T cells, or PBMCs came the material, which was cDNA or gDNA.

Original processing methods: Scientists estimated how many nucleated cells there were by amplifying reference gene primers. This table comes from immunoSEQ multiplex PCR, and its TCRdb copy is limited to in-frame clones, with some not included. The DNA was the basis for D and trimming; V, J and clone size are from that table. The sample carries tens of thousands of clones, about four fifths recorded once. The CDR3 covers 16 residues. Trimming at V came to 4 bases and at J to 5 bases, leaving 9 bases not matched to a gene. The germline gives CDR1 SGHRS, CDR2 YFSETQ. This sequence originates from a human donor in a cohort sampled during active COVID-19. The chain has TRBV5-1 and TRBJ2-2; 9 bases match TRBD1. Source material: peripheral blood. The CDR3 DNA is TGCGCCAGCAGCCCGACGGGACAGGGTCTGACCGGGGAGCTGTTTTTT. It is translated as CASSPTGQGLTGELFF.